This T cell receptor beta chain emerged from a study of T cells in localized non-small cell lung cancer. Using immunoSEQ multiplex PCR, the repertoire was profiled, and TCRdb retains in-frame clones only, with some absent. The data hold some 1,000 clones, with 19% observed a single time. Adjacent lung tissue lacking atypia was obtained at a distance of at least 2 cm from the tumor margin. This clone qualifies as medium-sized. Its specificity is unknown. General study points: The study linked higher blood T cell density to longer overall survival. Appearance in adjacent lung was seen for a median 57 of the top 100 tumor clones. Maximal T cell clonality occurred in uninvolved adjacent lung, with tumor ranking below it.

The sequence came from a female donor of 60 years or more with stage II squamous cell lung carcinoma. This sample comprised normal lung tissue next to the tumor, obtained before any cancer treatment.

Written as DNA, the CDR3 is TGTGCCAGCAGCCCCTCGGGGAATCAGCCCCAGCATTTT. Amino acids: CASSPSGNQPQHF. The rearrangement uses TRBV28 and TRBJ1-5; D is undetermined. CDR1 is MDHEN and CDR2 is SYDVKM in the germline V gene. V was shortened by 6 bases and J by 4 bases, with 10 bases between the two germline ends. This CDR3 has 13 amino acids.